The next 7 T cell receptor beta chains were all read from a single sample in a study of cytomegalovirus exposure and HLA in healthy donors. Only in-frame clones appear in the TCRdb table, and some are missing; sequencing was by immunoSEQ multiplex PCR. Seen here are 78,000 or so clones, 94% observed once, and the top ten hold under 4%. Sequencing was performed on PBMCs. These receptors were taken from a woman younger than 30 in good health and CMV-seropositive.

The chain links TRBV2 to TRBJ1-1; 9 nucleotides match TRBD1. J gave up 4 bases and V 4 bases, and 4 bases lay outside the gene matches. Germline V CDR1 and CDR2: SNHLY, FYNNEI. This CDR3 comprises 14 residues. The CDR3 spells CASSVQGAFTEAFF. CDR3 nucleotide sequence: TGTGCCAGCAGTGTACAGGGGGCATTCACTGAAGCTTTCTTT.

The chain recombines TRBV5-4 with TRBJ2-1; 7 bases map to TRBD2. Unmatched junction bases numbered 14, after V lost 4 bases and J lost 4 bases. The CDR3 runs 17 residues. The germline V gene encodes CDR1 SGHNT and CDR2 YYREEE (reference sequence). CDR3 DNA sequence: TGTGCCAGCAGCGAGCAACGTGGGGCTAGCGGTTACAATGAGCAGTTCTTC. Translation gives CASSEQRGASGYNEQFF.

The rearrangement links TRBV6-5 to TRBJ2-1, with 11 positions matching TRBD2. CDR3 length equals 15 residues. V trimming: 7 bases; J trimming: 3 bases; junction bases outside the gene matches: 5. Germline loops: CDR1 MNHEY, CDR2 SVGAGI. CDR3 nucleotide sequence: TGTGCCAGCACCCCGGGACTAGCGGACTACAATGAGCAGTTCTTC. Its translation: CASTPGLADYNEQFF.

The rearrangement joins TRBV18 to TRBJ2-4; D unclear. The CDR3 consists of 17 residues. Looked up from germline, CDR1 is KGHSH and CDR2 is LQKENI. Trimming shortened V by 1 base and J by 0 bases, and 13 bases separated the two germline ends. The CDR3 loop reads CASSPQNRILAKNIQYF. The CDR3 DNA is TGTGCCAGCTCACCACAGAATAGAATACTAGCCAAAAACATTCAGTACTTC. Full variable domain (outside the CDR3, taken from reference TRBV18 and TRBJ2-4): NAGVMQNPRHLVRRRGQEARLRCSPMKGHSHVYWYRQLPEEGLKFMVYLQKENIIDESGMPKERFSAEFPKEGPSILRIQQVVRGDSAAYFCASSPQNRILAKNIQYFGAGTRLSVL.

The gene calls are TRBV19 and TRBJ1-6, with D maybe TRBD1 (6 bases). The CDR3 has 15 amino acids. Germline values: CDR1 LNHDA, CDR2 SQIVND (reference sequence). V lost 5 bases and J 10 bases, leaving 18 bases between the germline ends. CDR3: CASSSPRQVHSPLHF. The DNA of the CDR3 is TGTGCCAGTAGTTCCCCGCGACAGGTTCACTCACCCCTCCACTTT. Drawing the rest from reference TRBV19 and TRBJ1-6, the complete variable domain is DGGITQSPKYLFRKEGQNVTLSCEQNLNHDAMYWYRQDPGQGLRLIYYSQIVNDFQKGDIAEGYSVSREKKESFPLTVTSAQKNPTAFYLCASSSPRQVHSPLHFGNGTRLTVT.

The V call is TRBV15, the J call TRBJ2-7, with D perhaps TRBD1 (5 bases). This CDR3 comprises 14 residues. Trimming removed 4 bases at V and 2 bases at J, with 12 bases between. From germline, CDR1 is LNHNV and CDR2 YYDKDF (reference sequence). The CDR3 protein is CATSNATDTYEQYF. As DNA, the CDR3 is TGTGCCACCAGCAATGCGACAGACACCTACGAGCAGTACTTC.

This chain connects TRBV5-5 to TRBJ1-1, with D maybe TRBD1 (5 bases). The CDR3 length is 16 residues. Deletions cut 2 bases from V and 3 bases from J, with 17 bases between. Germline V lookup: CDR1 SGHKS, CDR2 YYEKEE (reference sequence). The CDR3 bases are TGTGCCAGCAGCTTTTTTGTCCTCGGAGGGGACACTGAAGCTTTCTTT. It yields the protein CASSFFVLGGDTEAFF. The full variable domain, rest sourced from reference TRBV5-5 and TRBJ1-1, is DAGVTQSPTHLIKTRGQQVTLRCSPISGHKSVSWYQQVLGQGPQFIFQYYEKEERGRGNFPDRFSARQFPNYSSELNVNALLLGDSALYLCASSFFVLGGDTEAFFGQGTRLTVV.